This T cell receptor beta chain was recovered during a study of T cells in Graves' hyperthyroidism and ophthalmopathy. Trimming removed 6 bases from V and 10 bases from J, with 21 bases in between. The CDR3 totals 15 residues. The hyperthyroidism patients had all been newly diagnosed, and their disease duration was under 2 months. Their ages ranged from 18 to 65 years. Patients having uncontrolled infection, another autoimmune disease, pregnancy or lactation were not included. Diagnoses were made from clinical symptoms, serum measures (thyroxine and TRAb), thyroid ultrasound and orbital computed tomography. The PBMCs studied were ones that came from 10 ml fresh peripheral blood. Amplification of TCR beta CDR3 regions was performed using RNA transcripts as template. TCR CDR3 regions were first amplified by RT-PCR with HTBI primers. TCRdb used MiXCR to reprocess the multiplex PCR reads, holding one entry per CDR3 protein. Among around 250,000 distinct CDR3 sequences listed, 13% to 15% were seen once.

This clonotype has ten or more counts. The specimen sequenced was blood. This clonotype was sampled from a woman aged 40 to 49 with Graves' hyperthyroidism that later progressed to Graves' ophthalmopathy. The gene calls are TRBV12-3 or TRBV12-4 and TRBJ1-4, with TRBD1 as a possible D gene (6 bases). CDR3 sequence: CASSSHGTGGGKLFF. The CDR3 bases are TGTGCCAGCAGCTCTCACGGGACCGGAGGGGGAAAACTGTTTTTT.